The 24 T cell receptor beta chains given below trace back to one sample, sequenced in a study of CD8+CD57+ T cells in acquired aplastic anemia. The template used for profiling TCR beta VDJ and CDR3 was genomic DNA. TCRdb re-called the reads with MiXCR, one entry per CDR3 protein. The sample shows 100,000 to 150,000 distinct CDR3 sequences, around 48% of them seen only once. Sequenced: sorted CD4+, CD8+, or CD8+CD57+ T cells (not recorded which) from PBMCs. These receptors were taken from a human donor in good health, serving as a control.

This clonotype has only a few counts. J is TRBJ1-1 and V is TRBV18; a possible D gene is TRBD1 (6 bases). CDR3 size: 18 residues. V lost 3 bases and J 1 base, leaving 21 bases between the germline ends. The germline CDR1 and CDR2 sequences are KGHSH and LQKENI. CDR3 region: CASSPRLIGQKENTEAFF. In DNA form, the CDR3 reads TGTGCCAGCTCACCCCGACTTATTGGACAGAAGGAGAACACTGAAGCTTTCTTT. The full variable domain, with the rest looked up from reference TRBV18 and TRBJ1-1, is NAGVMQNPRHLVRRRGQEARLRCSPMKGHSHVYWYRQLPEEGLKFMVYLQKENIIDESGMPKERFSAEFPKEGPSILRIQQVVRGDSAAYFCASSPRLIGQKENTEAFFGQGTRLTVV.

In this sample, this clonotype turned up many times. The chain joins TRBV5-1 to TRBJ1-4; D is undetermined. CDR1 is SGHRS and CDR2 is YFSETQ in the germline V gene. Trimming took off 4 bases at V and 4 bases at J, with 8 bases between the two ends. There are 13 residues in the CDR3. CDR3 protein: CASSPENNEKLFF. The DNA for the CDR3 is TGCGCCAGCAGCCCGGAAAATAATGAAAAACTGTTTTTT.

This clonotype was seen more than once but under ten times. J is TRBJ1-1 and V is TRBV18; D not resolved. The CDR3 is made up of 13 amino acids. Germline CDR1 is KGHSH and CDR2 is LQKENI. The V and J ends lost 6 bases and 1 base respectively, with 9 bases between them. The CDR3 loop is CASSPNGNTEAFF. DNA for the CDR3: TGTGCCAGCTCCCCCAATGGGAACACTGAAGCTTTCTTT.

The sample holds many counts of this clonotype. The rearrangement joins TRBV7-9 to TRBJ1-1; D is perhaps TRBD1 (5 bases). V shed 0 bases and J shed 0 bases, with 8 bases lying between them. The germline V gene encodes CDR1 SEHNR and CDR2 FQNEAQ (reference sequence). The CDR3 runs to 15 residues. This chain's CDR3 is CASSLAPGVNTEAFF. The CDR3 DNA reads as TGTGCCAGCAGCTTAGCTCCGGGGGTGAACACTGAAGCTTTCTTT.

This clonotype was observed at least ten times. The CDR3 DNA is TGTGCCACCAGTGATCCTCCGGGACAGGGAAAAAACATTCAGTACTTC. Encoded protein: CATSDPPGQGKNIQYF. V and J are TRBV24-1 and TRBJ2-4, with TRBD1 matching 9 bases. Germline V gene data show CDR1 as KGHDR and CDR2 as SFDVKD. This CDR3 contains 16 residues. Trimming at V came to 3 bases and at J to 4 bases, leaving 6 bases not matched to a gene.

The table lists this clonotype with many counts. The rearrangement joins TRBV5-1 to TRBJ1-5, with D uncertain. The CDR3 is 14 amino acids. V shed 4 bases and J shed 4 bases, with 12 bases lying between them. Germline assignment: CDR1 SGHRS and CDR2 YFSETQ. CDR3 residues: CASSPTIGNQPQHF. As DNA, the CDR3 is TGCGCCAGCAGCCCTACGATTGGGAATCAGCCCCAGCATTTT.

This clonotype was detected many times. As DNA, the CDR3 is TGTGCCAGCACCAGATCGTCAGGGAGTACTGAAGCTTTCTTT. As protein: CASTRSSGSTEAFF. The gene calls are TRBV2 and TRBJ1-1, with a possible D match to TRBD1 (5 bases). The CDR3 covers 14 residues. Germline V CDR1 and CDR2: SNHLY, FYNNEI. With 7 bases removed from V and 5 bases from J, the gap between germline ends came to 17 bases.

This clonotype was recorded a few times. The chain combines TRBV10-1 with TRBJ2-7, with 9 bases identical to TRBD1. V shed 2 bases, J shed 4 bases, and the junction held 6 bases outside the gene matches. CDR1 and CDR2 from the germline V gene are WNHNN and SYGVQD (reference sequence). The CDR3 sequence is 15 residues long. The CDR3 DNA reads TGCGCCAGCAGTGAGAAGACAGGGGGTTTATACGAGCAGTACTTC. Translating gives CASSEKTGGLYEQYF.

V gene TRBV2 combines with J gene TRBJ1-6; tentatively, D is TRBD1 (6 bases). CDR3 length: 15 residues. The germline V and J ends were trimmed by 6 bases and 4 bases, with 13 bases remaining between them. The germline gives CDR1 SNHLY, CDR2 FYNNEI. This CDR3 reads CASRGRTEYNSPLHF. DNA of the CDR3: TGTGCCAGCAGGGGGAGGACAGAGTATAATTCACCCCTCCACTTT.

This clonotype has a count of ten or more. The chain is built from TRBV19 and TRBJ1-1; D unclear. Germline loops: CDR1 LNHDA, CDR2 SQIVND (reference sequence). The CDR3 is 10 residues long. The germline V and J ends were trimmed by 7 bases and 9 bases, with 9 bases remaining between them. The CDR3 sequence is CASIGVQAFF. Here the CDR3 DNA reads TGTGCCAGTATCGGGGTTCAAGCTTTCTTT.

This clonotype was counted at least ten times. V is TRBV14 and J is TRBJ1-2, with D perhaps TRBD1 (5 bases). Germline V CDR1 and CDR2: SGHDN, FVKESK. Deletions cut 4 bases from V and 1 base from J, with 7 bases between. This CDR3 region has 13 residues. CDR3: CASSPTVNYGYTF. Written as DNA, the CDR3 is TGTGCCAGCAGCCCGACAGTTAACTATGGCTACACCTTC. Looking up the rest from reference TRBV14 and TRBJ1-2 gives the full variable domain: EAGVTQFPSHSVIEKGQTVTLRCDPISGHDNLYWYRRVMGKEIKFLLHFVKESKQDESGMPNNRFLAERTGGTYSTLKVQPAELEDSGVYFCASSPTVNYGYTFGSGTRLTVV.

The genes are TRBV10-3 and TRBJ1-1, with D perhaps TRBD1 (5 bases). CDR3 size: 14 residues. Trimming stripped 6 bases from V and 2 bases from J, with 13 bases between. The germline CDR1 and CDR2 sequences are ENHRY and SYGVKD. The CDR3 DNA is TGTGCCATCAGGGCAGTGGGGGGTAACACTGAAGCTTTCTTT. This encodes CAIRAVGGNTEAFF.

The chain is built from TRBV7-9 and TRBJ2-2, with D possibly being TRBD1 (6 bases). This CDR3 region has 15 residues. CDR1 and CDR2 (germline): SEHNR, FQNEAQ (reference sequence). The V end was cut by 5 bases, the J end by 6 bases, with 16 bases between. The CDR3 here is CASSVLQGSAGELFF. The CDR3 DNA follows: TGTGCCAGCAGCGTACTACAGGGCTCGGCCGGGGAGCTGTTTTTT.

CDR3 in DNA: TGTGCCAGCAGCCAGGGGGCGCGGGGTTCGACTGAAGCTTTCTTT. Its protein product is CASSQGARGSTEAFF. This sequence joins TRBV5-6 and TRBJ1-1, with TRBD1 matching over 8 bases. This CDR3 comprises 15 residues. The J segment lost 5 bases and the V segment lost 4 bases, leaving 10 bases of the junction unmatched. Looked up from germline, CDR1 is SGHDT and CDR2 is YYEEEE.

This clonotype has just a few counts. The rearrangement joins TRBV6-2 or TRBV6-3 to TRBJ2-1; 10 nucleotides agree with TRBD2. The CDR3 is made up of 15 amino acids. Germline lookup yields CDR1 MNHEY and CDR2 SVGEGT. Trimming removed 6 bases from V and 7 bases from J; junction bases left unmatched: 9. The CDR3 DNA reads TGTGCCAGCAGCACGAGCGGGGGGGCCAAAAATGAGCAGTTCTTC. Protein product: CASSTSGGAKNEQFF.

The chain links TRBV7-2 to TRBJ1-2, with D possibly TRBD1 on 5 matching bases. The CDR3 loop spans 13 amino acids. V shed 4 bases and J shed 8 bases, with 14 bases lying between them. CDR1 SGHTA and CDR2 FQGNSA come from the germline V gene. The CDR3 protein is CASSSQRGDGYTF. DNA of the CDR3: TGTGCCAGCAGCTCCCAACGGGGGGACGGCTACACCTTC.

A single count supports this clonotype. The CDR3 ends on some other residue instead of the conserved phenylalanine or tryptophan, so this is likely a read error. J is TRBJ2-7 and V is TRBV5-1; TRBD1 agrees at 10 bases. CDR1 SGHRS and CDR2 YFSETQ come from the germline V gene. V trimming: 3 bases; J trimming: 3 bases; junction bases outside the gene matches: 12. The CDR3 is 17 amino acids. CDR3 loop: CASSSNTLRDRGYEQYL. DNA for the CDR3: TGCGCCAGCAGCTCTAATACTCTGAGGGACAGGGGCTACGAGCAGTACCTC.

This clonotype was counted ten times or more. CDR3 DNA sequence: TGTGCCATCAGCTCACTAGCGGGGGAAGAGACCCAGTACTTC. It specifies CAISSLAGEETQYF. This chain uses TRBV10-3 with TRBJ2-5, with 11 nucleotides matching TRBD2. The CDR3 spans 14 residues. V was pared by 6 bases and J by 3 bases, with 3 bases of the junction left unmatched. Per the germline V gene, CDR1 is ENHRY and CDR2 is SYGVKD.

This clonotype was picked up many times. The rearrangement joins TRBV19 to TRBJ1-1; a possible D gene is TRBD1 (5 bases). The CDR3 length is 15 residues. Per the germline V gene, CDR1 is LNHDA and CDR2 is SQIVND (reference sequence). V dropped 6 bases and J dropped 0 bases, with 14 bases sitting between them. CDR3 amino acids: CASRGDGGVNTEAFF. CDR3 sequence (DNA): TGTGCCAGTAGAGGGGACGGCGGGGTGAACACTGAAGCTTTCTTT.

The V gene is TRBV29-1, the J gene TRBJ1-2; tentative D call: TRBD1 (5 bases). The V gene lost 6 bases and the J gene lost 0 bases, with 8 bases spanning the gap. The CDR3 consists of 12 residues. From germline, CDR1 is SQVTM and CDR2 ANQGSEA. This chain's CDR3 is CSVTVSNYGYTF. CDR3 in DNA: TGCAGCGTGACAGTATCTAACTATGGCTACACCTTC.

In this sample, this clonotype turned up many times. The chain is built from TRBV7-3 and TRBJ2-3; 15 nucleotides line up with TRBD2. The V gene end was trimmed by 0 bases and the J gene end by 6 bases; junction bases not matched to a gene: 7. The CDR3 is made up of 18 amino acids. Germline V CDR1 and CDR2: SGHTA, FQGTGA. The CDR3 region is CASSLTRTSGGARDTQYF. Written as DNA, the CDR3 is TGTGCCAGCAGCTTAACTCGGACTAGCGGGGGGGCAAGGGATACGCAGTATTTT.

This chain links TRBV24-1 with TRBJ2-5, with 9 bases fitting TRBD1. The CDR3 covers 17 residues. Trimming removed 4 bases from V and 0 bases from J; junction bases left unmatched: 8. From germline, CDR1 is KGHDR and CDR2 SFDVKD. The CDR3 region is CATSDNNRGQYQETQYF. CDR3 nucleotides: TGTGCCACCAGTGACAATAACAGGGGGCAGTACCAAGAGACCCAGTACTTC.

The chain has TRBV20-1 and TRBJ2-6; TRBD1 aligns across 8 bases. This CDR3 spans 17 amino acids. Germline V gives CDR1 DFQATT, CDR2 SNEGSKA (reference sequence). Trimming took 2 bases from V and 1 from J; bases not matched to a gene: 7. CDR3 sequence reads: CSARSDRDASGANVLTF. CDR3 nucleotides: TGCAGTGCTAGATCGGACAGGGACGCGTCTGGGGCCAACGTCCTGACTTTC.

The J gene is TRBJ1-1, the V gene TRBV4-1, with D maybe TRBD1 (6 bases). The CDR3 is 16 amino acids. Germline V CDR1 and CDR2: MGHRA, YSYEKL. V shed 5 bases and J shed 0 bases, with 16 bases lying between them. Here the CDR3 reads CASSTRQDWMNTEAFF. CDR3 DNA sequence: TGCGCCAGCAGCACTCGACAGGACTGGATGAACACTGAAGCTTTCTTT.